This T cell receptor (beta chain) stems from a study of tumour-infiltrating T cells in Burkitt lymphoma. For the study at large: Repertoire clonality predicted overall and progression-free survival.

The CDR3 spans 15 residues. Germline loops: CDR1 SGHTA, CDR2 FQGNSA. Trimming removed 5 bases at V and 4 bases at J, with 15 bases between. Sequenced by immunoSEQ multiplex PCR; TCRdb stores in-frame clones only, minus some. Among thousands of clones listed, over 75% were seen once. The chain couples TRBV7-2 to TRBJ2-1; the D gene could be TRBD1 or TRBD2 (6 bases each). The receptor comes from a human donor with diffuse large B-cell lymphoma. The source material was tumor tissue. CDR3: CASSRLEGEYNEQFF. The CDR3 DNA follows: TGTGCCAGCAGCCGACTAGAGGGGGAGTACAATGAGCAGTTCTTC.